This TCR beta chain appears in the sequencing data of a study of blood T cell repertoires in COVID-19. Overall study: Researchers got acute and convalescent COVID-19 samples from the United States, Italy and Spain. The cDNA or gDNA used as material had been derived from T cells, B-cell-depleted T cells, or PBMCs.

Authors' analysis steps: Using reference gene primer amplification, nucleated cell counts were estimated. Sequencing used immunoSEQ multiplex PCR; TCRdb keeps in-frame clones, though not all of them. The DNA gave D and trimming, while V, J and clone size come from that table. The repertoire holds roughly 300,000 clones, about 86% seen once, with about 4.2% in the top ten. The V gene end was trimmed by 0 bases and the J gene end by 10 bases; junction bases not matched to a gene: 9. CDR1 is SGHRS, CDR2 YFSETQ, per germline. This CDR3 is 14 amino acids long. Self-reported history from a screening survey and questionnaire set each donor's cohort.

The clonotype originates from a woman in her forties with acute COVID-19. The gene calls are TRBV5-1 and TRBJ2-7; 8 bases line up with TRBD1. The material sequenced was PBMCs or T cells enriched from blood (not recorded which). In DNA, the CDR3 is TGCGCCAGCAGCTTGGGGACAGGGTTAAGGGGCCAGTACTTC. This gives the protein CASSLGTGLRGQYF. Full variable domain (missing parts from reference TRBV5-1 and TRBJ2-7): KAGVTQTPRYLIKTRGQQVTLSCSPISGHRSVSWYQQTPGQGLQFLFEYFSETQRNKGNFPGRFSGRQFSNSRSEMNVSTLELGDSALYLCASSLGTGLRGQYFGPGTRLTVT.